This TCR beta chain was recorded in a study of T-cell memory formation after mild COVID-19. Points from the study as a whole: The appearance of some responding clones in pre-infection memory suggested that cross-reactive memory joined.

The CDR3 length is 15 residues. The V and J ends lost 0 bases and 2 bases respectively, with 9 bases between them. Germline CDR1 and CDR2: MRHNA and SNTAGT. This clonotype was counted once. Its cognate antigen is unknown. TCR alpha and TCR beta cDNA libraries with sample barcodes and UMIs came from 5'RACE using constant-segment primers. TCRdb passed the 5' RACE reads through MiXCR, listing each CDR3 protein once. The repertoire includes about 190,000 distinct CDR3 sequences, under 30% of them detected once, and roughly an eighth sits in the top ten. The TCR comes from an adult woman who had mild COVID-19 (a few samples of this study predate the infection). Cell type and time point are not known. This chain links TRBV6-4 with TRBJ2-3; D unresolved. The source material was PBMCs or a T cell subset sorted from them (not recorded which). As DNA, the CDR3 is TGTGCCAGCAGTGACTCACCAGCCCTCACAGATACGCAGTATTTT. Translation gives CASSDSPALTDTQYF.